This T cell receptor beta chain originates from a study of CD4+ T cells in melanoma (dated by TCRdb to between 2021 and 2024). In terms of the full investigation: Neoantigen-specific CD4+ T cells in human melanoma were investigated in the study.

The library was built by means of the immunoSEQ multiplex PCR assay. TCRdb obtained this table from immuneACCESS and retained in-frame rearrangements with V and J assigned. These tables miss some clones; where compared with another copy, unresolved V genes account for less than half of the shortfall, and the remainder is unexplained. The sample has roughly 140,000 clones on record, roughly 91% of them singletons. Of the sample, 1.5% falls within the top ten clones. In the case of this clone: The antigen it recognizes is unknown. No much larger clonotype is one base removed from it; base qualities were not supplied.

Beyond this particular receptor, the publication reports: The report described a correlation between neoantigen-specific CD4+ T cells and the function of CD8+ T cells, macrophages and B cells. Diverse differentiation states were reported to be shown by neoantigen-specific CD4+ T cells in melanoma.

The CDR3 covers 13 residues, taking in both the cysteine and the phenylalanine. The sequence is cut down to CDR3 DNA, 39 bases in frame from base 1. The germline V gene (reference sequence) sets CDR1 to LNHDA and CDR2 to SQIVND. Relative to germline, V is missing 5 bases and J is missing 7 bases, with 6 bases of the junction outside any gene match. Patients with melanoma were used as donors. The rearrangement joined TRBV19 to TRBJ2-7, and 9 junction bases match TRBD1. The sequence derives from a human donor with melanoma. The DNA reads TGTGCCAGTAGTCGACAGGGGGTGAAAGAGCAGTACTTC. Translated, this is CASSRQGVKEQYF. The entire variable domain, with the stretches around the CDR3 drawn from the reference TRBV19 and TRBJ2-7 proteins, is DGGITQSPKYLFRKEGQNVTLSCEQNLNHDAMYWYRQDPGQGLRLIYYSQIVNDFQKGDIAEGYSVSREKKESFPLTVTSAQKNPTAFYLCASSRQGVKEQYFGPGTRLTVT.